Included here is one T cell receptor beta chain sequence, with context. What it binds is unknown. This specimen comes from a study of T cell repertoires in ileal Crohn's disease. As for the study in general: Operated complications were stricturing disease (roughly 61%) and penetrating disease (39%).

Germline V gives CDR1 LNHNV, CDR2 YYDKDF (reference sequence). The CDR3 totals 17 residues. V lost 0 bases and J 0 bases, leaving 15 bases between the germline ends. Per sample, around 0.55 micrograms of biopsy DNA were TCRB immunosequenced. The data were produced by immunoSEQ multiplex PCR, yet TCRdb's version contains in-frame clones alone and is incomplete. The sample carries 15,000 or so clones, approximately 86% recorded once. Study-wide findings and caveats: Active smokers at surgery had more clonal expansions than non-smokers.

The TCR was taken from an adult with Crohn's disease. J is TRBJ2-7 and V is TRBV15; D remains unclear. The sample was ileal tissue. CDR3 sequence: CATSRELAGVGSYEQYF. The CDR3 DNA reads TGTGCCACCAGCAGAGAGTTGGCAGGTGTTGGCTCCTACGAGCAGTACTTC.